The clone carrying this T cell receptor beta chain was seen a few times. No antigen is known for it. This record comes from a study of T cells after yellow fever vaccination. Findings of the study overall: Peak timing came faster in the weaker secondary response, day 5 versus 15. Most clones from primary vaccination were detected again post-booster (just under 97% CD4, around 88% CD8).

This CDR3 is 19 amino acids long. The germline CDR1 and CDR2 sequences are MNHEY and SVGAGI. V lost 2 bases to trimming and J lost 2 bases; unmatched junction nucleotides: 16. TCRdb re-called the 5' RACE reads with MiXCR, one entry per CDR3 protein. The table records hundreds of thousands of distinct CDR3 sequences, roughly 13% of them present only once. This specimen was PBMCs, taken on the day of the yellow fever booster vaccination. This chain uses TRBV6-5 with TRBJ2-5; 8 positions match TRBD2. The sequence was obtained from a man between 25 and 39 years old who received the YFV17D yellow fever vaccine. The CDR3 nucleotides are TGTGCCAGCAGTTACGCAGCTGAGGCGGGAGGCCACTTGCAAGAGACCCAGTACTTC. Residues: CASSYAAEAGGHLQETQYF.